This T cell receptor (beta chain) derives from a study of beta chain features in type 1 diabetes. Study-level points and caveats: For Type 1 diabetes patients, all four CD4+ subsets carried TCRB CDR3s that were moderately but significantly shorter.

Every participating donor gave one draw, a heparinised blood sample averaging about 100 mL. The ends were cut back, 6 bases at V and 0 bases at J, with 23 bases in the middle. The CDR3 loop spans 17 amino acids. Germline V CDR1 and CDR2: SQVTM, ANQGSEA. This clone has a handful of counts. Its antigen is undetermined. Expressed TCRB transcripts got sequenced, as all isolated RNA was reverse transcribed. Generated by immunoSEQ multiplex PCR, the TCRdb table keeps only in-frame clones and is missing some. Among hundreds of thousands of clones, 14% to 15% were seen once, and the ten largest hold more than 0.015%.

The chain has TRBV29-1 and TRBJ1-1; D gene ambiguous. This receptor was obtained from a man younger than 30 with type 1 diabetes. Material: naive CD4+ T cells from blood. CDR3 in DNA: TGCAGCGTGGGAGGTACGTCAGGTACAGCCTTGAACACTGAAGCTTTCTTT. Amino acids: CSVGGTSGTALNTEAFF.